What follows are 9 T cell receptor beta chains derived from one specimen sequenced in a study of neurological immune-mediated disorders. From the 5' RACE reads, TCRdb called clonotypes with MiXCR, one entry per CDR3 protein. The table has 25,000 to 30,000 distinct CDR3 sequences, about 6.2% seen once. What was sequenced was PBMCs. These receptors came from a woman between 50 and 59 years old in good health.

This clonotype was seen ten or more times. The chain joins TRBV12-3 or TRBV12-4 to TRBJ1-1; D is undetermined. Between the trimmed V and J ends, which lost 6 bases and 6 bases, there was a span of 11 bases. CDR3 length: 12 amino acids. The CDR3 sequence is CASSLPPSEAFF. CDR3 DNA: TGTGCCAGCAGCTTACCGCCCTCTGAAGCTTTCTTT.

In its sample, this clonotype was seen many times. The rearrangement uses TRBV7-3 and TRBJ1-2; 7 bases are shared with TRBD1. V was clipped by 5 bases and J by 6 bases; unmatched bases: 6. CDR3 length equals 13 residues. Germline V CDR1 and CDR2: SGHTA, FQGTGA. CDR3 in DNA: TGTGCCAGCAGCCAAACGACAGGGAATGGCTACACCTTC. It codes for CASSQTTGNGYTF.

This clonotype was seen repeatedly, ten times or more. The CDR3 here is CASSHDRGYNEQFF. In nucleotides, the CDR3 is TGTGCCAGCAGCCATGACAGGGGATACAATGAGCAGTTCTTC. The chain couples TRBV14 to TRBJ2-1, with 8 bases matching TRBD1. This CDR3 contains 14 residues. V trimming: 3 bases; J trimming: 4 bases; junction bases outside the gene matches: 2. Germline V gene data show CDR1 as SGHDN and CDR2 as FVKESK.

This clonotype showed up many times. The chain employs TRBV12-3 or TRBV12-4 and TRBJ1-6, with TRBD1 matching over 7 bases. CDR3 length: 16 residues. V lost 1 base, J lost 7 bases, and 7 bases stayed unmatched. This CDR3 is CASSLDVGGENSPLHF. The CDR3 bases are TGTGCCAGCAGTTTAGATGTAGGGGGCGAAAATTCACCCCTCCACTTT.

This clonotype was detected ten times or more. The chain employs TRBV29-1 and TRBJ2-3, with 8 positions matching TRBD1. Germline values: CDR1 SQVTM, CDR2 ANQGSEA. The CDR3 has 13 residues. The ends lost 6 bases at V and 2 bases at J; junction bases unmatched: 4. The CDR3 protein is CSVTGGATDTQYF. The CDR3 DNA is TGCAGCGTAACAGGGGGAGCCACAGATACGCAGTATTTT.

This clonotype was counted ten times or more. V is TRBV7-2 and J is TRBJ2-1; D is undetermined. This CDR3 region has 15 residues. Trimming shortened V by 3 bases and J by 1 base, and 10 bases separated the two germline ends. Germline V CDR1 and CDR2: SGHTA, FQGNSA. For the CDR3, the DNA is TGTGCCAGCAGCTTCATTGGGGTGTCCTACAATGAGCAGTTCTTC. This sequence encodes CASSFIGVSYNEQFF.

This clonotype was found many times. This sequence joins TRBV7-9 and TRBJ2-7; D remains ambiguous. Germline V gives CDR1 SEHNR, CDR2 FQNEAQ (reference sequence). The ends were cut back, 2 bases at V and 7 bases at J, with 9 bases in the middle. The CDR3 is made up of 12 amino acids. The CDR3 protein is CASSLTLREQYF. In nucleotides, the CDR3 is TGTGCCAGCAGCTTAACCCTGCGGGAGCAGTACTTC.

Sample share makes this clonotype medium-sized. J is TRBJ2-4 and V is TRBV5-6, with 7 positions matching TRBD1. This CDR3 contains 13 residues. From germline, CDR1 is SGHDT and CDR2 YYEEEE. V shed 4 bases, J shed 7 bases, and the junction held 5 bases outside the gene matches. The chain's CDR3 is CASSDGTANIQYF. CDR3 bases: TGTGCCAGCAGCGACGGGACAGCCAACATTCAGTACTTC.

This clonotype was picked up many times. J is TRBJ2-1 and V is TRBV20-1, with TRBD2 as a possible D gene (5 bases). Trimming shortened V by 5 bases and J by 7 bases, and 21 bases separated the two germline ends. Looked up from germline, CDR1 is DFQATT and CDR2 is SNEGSKA (reference sequence). The CDR3 has 15 residues. The DNA for the CDR3 is TGCAGTGCTTCACTAGTCTGGATAGGACGGAATGAGCAGTTCTTC. It translates to CSASLVWIGRNEQFF.